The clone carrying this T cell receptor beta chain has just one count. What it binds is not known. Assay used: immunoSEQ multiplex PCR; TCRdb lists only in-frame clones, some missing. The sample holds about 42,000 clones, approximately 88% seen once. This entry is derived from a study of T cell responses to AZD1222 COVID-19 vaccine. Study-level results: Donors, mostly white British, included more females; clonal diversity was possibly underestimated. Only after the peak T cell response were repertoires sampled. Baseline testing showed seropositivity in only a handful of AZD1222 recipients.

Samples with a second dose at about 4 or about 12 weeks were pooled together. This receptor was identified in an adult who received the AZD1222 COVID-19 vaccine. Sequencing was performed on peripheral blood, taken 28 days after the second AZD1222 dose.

CDR3 nucleotide sequence: TGTGCCAGCCAAACACTATCCGGGCCAGCGAGAAACACCATATATTTT. This codes for CASQTLSGPARNTIYF. The chain links TRBV6-6 to TRBJ1-3; D not certain. The CDR3 has 16 amino acids. The germline V gene has CDR1 MNHNY and CDR2 SVGAGI (reference sequence). Trimming shortened V by 8 bases and J by 5 bases, and 22 bases separated the two germline ends.